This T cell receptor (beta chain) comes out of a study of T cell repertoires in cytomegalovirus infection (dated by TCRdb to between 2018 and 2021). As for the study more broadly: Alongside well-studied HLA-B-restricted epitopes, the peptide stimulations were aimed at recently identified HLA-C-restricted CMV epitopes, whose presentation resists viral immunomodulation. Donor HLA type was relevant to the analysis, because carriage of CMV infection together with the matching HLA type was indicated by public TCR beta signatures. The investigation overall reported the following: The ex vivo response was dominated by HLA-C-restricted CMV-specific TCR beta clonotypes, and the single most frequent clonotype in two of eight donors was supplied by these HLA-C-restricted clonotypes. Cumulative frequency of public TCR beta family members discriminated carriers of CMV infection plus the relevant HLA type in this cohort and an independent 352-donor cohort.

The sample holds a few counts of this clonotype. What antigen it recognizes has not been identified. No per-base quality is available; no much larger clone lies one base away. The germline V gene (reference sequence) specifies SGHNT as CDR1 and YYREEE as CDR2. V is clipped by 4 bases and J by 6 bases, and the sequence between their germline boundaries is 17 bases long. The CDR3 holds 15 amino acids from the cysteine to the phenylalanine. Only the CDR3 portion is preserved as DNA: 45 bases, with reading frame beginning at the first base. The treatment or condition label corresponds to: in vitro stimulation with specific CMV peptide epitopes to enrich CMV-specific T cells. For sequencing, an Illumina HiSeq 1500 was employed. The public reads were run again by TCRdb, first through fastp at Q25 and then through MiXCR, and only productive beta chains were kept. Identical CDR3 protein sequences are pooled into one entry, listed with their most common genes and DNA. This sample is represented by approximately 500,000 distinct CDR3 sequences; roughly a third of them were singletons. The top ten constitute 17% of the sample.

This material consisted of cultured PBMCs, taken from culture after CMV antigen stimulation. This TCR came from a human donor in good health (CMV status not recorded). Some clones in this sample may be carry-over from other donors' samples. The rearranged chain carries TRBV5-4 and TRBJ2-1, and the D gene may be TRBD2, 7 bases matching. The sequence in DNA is TGTGCCAGCAGCGGGGCAAGGGGGGGCGGCAATGAGCAGTTCTTC. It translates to CASSGARGGGNEQFF.